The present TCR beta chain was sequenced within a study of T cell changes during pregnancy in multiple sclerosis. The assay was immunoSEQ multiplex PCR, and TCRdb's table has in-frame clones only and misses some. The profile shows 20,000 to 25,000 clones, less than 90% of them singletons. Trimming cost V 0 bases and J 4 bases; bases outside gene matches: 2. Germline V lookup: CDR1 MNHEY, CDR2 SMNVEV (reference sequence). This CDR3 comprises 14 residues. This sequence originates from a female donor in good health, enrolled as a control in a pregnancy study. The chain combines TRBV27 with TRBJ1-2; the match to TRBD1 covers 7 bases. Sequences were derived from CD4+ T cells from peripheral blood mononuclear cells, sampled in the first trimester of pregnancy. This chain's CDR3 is CASSLSGQFYGYTF. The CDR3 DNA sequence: TGTGCCAGCAGTTTATCGGGACAGTTCTATGGCTACACCTTC.